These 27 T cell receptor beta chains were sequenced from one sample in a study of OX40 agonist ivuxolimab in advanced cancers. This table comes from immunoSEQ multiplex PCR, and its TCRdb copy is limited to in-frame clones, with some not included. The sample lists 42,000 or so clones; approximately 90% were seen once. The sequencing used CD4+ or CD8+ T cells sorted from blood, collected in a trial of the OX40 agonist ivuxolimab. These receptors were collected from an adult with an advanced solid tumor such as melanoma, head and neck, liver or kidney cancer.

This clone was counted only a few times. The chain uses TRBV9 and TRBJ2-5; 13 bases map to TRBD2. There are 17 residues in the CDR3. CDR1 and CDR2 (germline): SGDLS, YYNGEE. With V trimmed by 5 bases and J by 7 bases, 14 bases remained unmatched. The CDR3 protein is CASSTTWTSGGRGTQYF. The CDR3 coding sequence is TGTGCCAGCAGTACTACTTGGACTAGCGGGGGTCGGGGGACCCAGTACTTC.

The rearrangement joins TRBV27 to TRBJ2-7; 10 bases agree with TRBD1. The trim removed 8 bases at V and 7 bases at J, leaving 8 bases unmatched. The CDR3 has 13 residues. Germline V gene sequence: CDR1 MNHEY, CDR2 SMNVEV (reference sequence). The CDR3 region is CASHRGQGMEQYF. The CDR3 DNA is TGTGCCAGCCACCGGGGACAGGGGATGGAGCAGTACTTC.

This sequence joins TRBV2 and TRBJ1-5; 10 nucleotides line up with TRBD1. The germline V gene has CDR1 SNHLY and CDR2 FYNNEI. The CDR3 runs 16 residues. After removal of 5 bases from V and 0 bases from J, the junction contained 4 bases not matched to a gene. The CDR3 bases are TGTGCCAGCAGTCCCGGGACAGGGGCTAGCAATCAGCCCCAGCATTTT. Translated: CASSPGTGASNQPQHF.

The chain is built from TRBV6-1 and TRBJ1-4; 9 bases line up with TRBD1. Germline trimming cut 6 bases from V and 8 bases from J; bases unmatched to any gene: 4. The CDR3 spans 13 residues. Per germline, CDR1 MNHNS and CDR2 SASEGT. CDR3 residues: CASRDRGEEKLFF. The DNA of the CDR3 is TGTGCCAGCAGGGACAGGGGAGAGGAAAAACTGTTTTTT.

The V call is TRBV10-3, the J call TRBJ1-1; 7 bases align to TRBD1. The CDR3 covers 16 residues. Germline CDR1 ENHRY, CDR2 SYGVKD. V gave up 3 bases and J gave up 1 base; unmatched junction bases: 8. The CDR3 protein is CAISDNRGGRNTEAFF. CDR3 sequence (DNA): TGTGCCATCAGTGACAACAGGGGAGGGAGGAACACTGAAGCTTTCTTT.

The CDR3 sequence is CASSLEYRAGEQYF. Written as DNA, the CDR3 is TGTGCCAGCAGTTTAGAGTACAGGGCGGGCGAGCAGTACTTC. The chain links TRBV28 to TRBJ2-7, with D perhaps TRBD1 (6 bases). The germline V gene has CDR1 MDHEN and CDR2 SYDVKM. V lost 2 bases, J lost 6 bases, and 14 bases lay in between. The CDR3 is 14 residues long.

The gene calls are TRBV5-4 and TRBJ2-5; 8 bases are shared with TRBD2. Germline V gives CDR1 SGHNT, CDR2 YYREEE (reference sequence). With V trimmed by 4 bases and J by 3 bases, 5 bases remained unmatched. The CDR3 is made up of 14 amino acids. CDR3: CASSILAEKETQYF. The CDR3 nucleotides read TGTGCCAGCAGCATACTAGCGGAAAAAGAGACCCAGTACTTC.

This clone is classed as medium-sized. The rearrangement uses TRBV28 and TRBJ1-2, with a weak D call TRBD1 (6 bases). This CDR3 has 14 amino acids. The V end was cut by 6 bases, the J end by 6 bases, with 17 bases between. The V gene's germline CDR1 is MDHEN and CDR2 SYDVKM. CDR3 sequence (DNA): TGTGCCAGCAGACCAGGACAGCAGGATAATGGCTACACCTTC. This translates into CASRPGQQDNGYTF.

The CDR3 DNA reads as TGTGCCAGCAGTCTAACTCCCGTACGCCAAGAGACCCAGTACTTC. Protein: CASSLTPVRQETQYF. V gene TRBV2 combines with J gene TRBJ2-5; D ambiguous. Per the germline V gene, CDR1 is SNHLY and CDR2 is FYNNEI. The CDR3 has 15 amino acids. Trimming cost V 5 bases and J 1 base, with 14 bases left between them.

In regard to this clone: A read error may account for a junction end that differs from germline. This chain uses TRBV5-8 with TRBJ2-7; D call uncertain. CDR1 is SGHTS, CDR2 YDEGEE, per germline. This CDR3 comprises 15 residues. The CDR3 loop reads CASRPLNLRSSEQYF. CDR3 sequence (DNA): TGTGCCAGCAGACCGCTGAATTTGAGATCCTCCGAGCAGTACTTC.

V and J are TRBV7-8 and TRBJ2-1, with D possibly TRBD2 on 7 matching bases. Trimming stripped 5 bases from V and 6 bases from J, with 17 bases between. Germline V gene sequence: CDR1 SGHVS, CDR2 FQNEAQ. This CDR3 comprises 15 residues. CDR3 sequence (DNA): TGTGCCAGCAGCCCTACGTGGGGGGGGCTCAATGAGCAGTTCTTC. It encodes CASSPTWGGLNEQFF. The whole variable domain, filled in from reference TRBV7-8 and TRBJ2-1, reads GAGVSQSPRYKVAKRGQDVALRCDPISGHVSLFWYQQALGQGPEFLTYFQNEAQLDKSGLPSDRFFAERPEGSVSTLKIQRTQQEDSAVYLCASSPTWGGLNEQFFGPGTRLTVL.

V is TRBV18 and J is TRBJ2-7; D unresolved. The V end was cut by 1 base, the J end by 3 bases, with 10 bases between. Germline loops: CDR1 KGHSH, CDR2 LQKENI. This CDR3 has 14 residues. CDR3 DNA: TGTGCCAGCTCACCACTTGAGGAATACTACGAGCAGTACTTC. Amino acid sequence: CASSPLEEYYEQYF.

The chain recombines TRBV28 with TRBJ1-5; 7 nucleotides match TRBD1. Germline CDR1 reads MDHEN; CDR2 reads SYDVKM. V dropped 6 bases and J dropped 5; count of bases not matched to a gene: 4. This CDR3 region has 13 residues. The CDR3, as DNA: TGTGCCAGCAGGCGGACAGGCTATCAGCCCCAGCATTTT. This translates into CASRRTGYQPQHF.

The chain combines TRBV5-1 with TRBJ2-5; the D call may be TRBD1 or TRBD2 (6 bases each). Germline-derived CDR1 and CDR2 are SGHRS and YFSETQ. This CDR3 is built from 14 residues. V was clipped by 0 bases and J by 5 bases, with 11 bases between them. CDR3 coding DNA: TGCGCCAGCAGCTTGGATGGGGGGCTGGAGACCCAGTACTTC. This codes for CASSLDGGLETQYF.

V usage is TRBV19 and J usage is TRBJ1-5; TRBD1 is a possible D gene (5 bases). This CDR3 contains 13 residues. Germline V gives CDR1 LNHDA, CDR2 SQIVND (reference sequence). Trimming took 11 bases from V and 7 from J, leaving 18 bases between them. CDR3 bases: TGTGCCGTGAGTTCCTCGCGGGGCCAGCCCCAGCATTTT. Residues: CAVSSSRGQPQHF. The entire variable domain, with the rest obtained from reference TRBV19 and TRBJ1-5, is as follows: DGGITQSPKYLFRKEGQNVTLSCEQNLNHDAMYWYRQDPGQGLRLIYYSQIVNDFQKGDIAEGYSVSREKKESFPLTVTSAQKNPTAFYLCAVSSSRGQPQHFGDGTRLSIL.

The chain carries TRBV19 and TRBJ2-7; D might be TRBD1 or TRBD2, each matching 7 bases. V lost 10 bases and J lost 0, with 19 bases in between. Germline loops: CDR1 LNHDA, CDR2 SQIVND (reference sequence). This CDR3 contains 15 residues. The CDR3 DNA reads TGTGCCACCCAGGGGAGGGGGCTGGACTCCTACGAGCAGTACTTC. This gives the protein CATQGRGLDSYEQYF.

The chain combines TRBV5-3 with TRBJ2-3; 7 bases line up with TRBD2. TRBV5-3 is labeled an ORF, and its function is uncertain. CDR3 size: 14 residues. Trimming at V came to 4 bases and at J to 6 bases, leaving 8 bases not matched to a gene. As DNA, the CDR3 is TGTGCCAGAAGCCGGGGGGAAAGCAAGGATACGCAGTATTTT. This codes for CARSRGESKDTQYF.

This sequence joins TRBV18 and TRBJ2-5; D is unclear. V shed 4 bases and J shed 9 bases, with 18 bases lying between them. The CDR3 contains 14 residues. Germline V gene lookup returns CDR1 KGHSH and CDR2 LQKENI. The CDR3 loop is CASSLQESRSPQYF. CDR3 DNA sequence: TGTGCCAGCTCACTTCAAGAGTCCCGGAGCCCCCAGTACTTC.

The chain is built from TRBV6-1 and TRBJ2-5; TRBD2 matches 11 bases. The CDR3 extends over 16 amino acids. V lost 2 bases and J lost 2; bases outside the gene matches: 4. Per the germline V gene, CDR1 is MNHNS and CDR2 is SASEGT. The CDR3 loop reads CASSEPLAGGQETQYF. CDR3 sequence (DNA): TGTGCCAGCAGTGAACCTTTAGCGGGAGGGCAAGAGACCCAGTACTTC.

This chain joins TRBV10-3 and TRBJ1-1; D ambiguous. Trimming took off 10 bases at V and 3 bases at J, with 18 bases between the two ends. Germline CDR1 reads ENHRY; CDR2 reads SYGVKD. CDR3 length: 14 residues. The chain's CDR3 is CATRTASEDTEAFF. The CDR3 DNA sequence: TGTGCCACCCGCACGGCTAGTGAAGACACTGAAGCTTTCTTT.

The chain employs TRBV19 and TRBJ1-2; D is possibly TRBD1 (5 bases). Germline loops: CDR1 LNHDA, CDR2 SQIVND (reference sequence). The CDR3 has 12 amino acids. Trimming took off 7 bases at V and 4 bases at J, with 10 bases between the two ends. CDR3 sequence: CASTRGIYGYTF. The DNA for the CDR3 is TGTGCCAGTACCCGGGGGATCTATGGCTACACCTTC.

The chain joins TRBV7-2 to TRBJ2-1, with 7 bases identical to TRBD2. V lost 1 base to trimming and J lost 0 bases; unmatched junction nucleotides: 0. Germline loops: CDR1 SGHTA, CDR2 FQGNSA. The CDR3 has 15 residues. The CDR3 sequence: CASSLGGGSYNEQFF. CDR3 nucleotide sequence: TGTGCCAGCAGCTTAGGGGGGGGCTCCTACAATGAGCAGTTCTTC.

The DNA of the CDR3 is TGTGCCTGGGGGAAGGTTTACGGGACAGTGATCATGAACACTGAAGCTTTCTTT. Protein product: CAWGKVYGTVIMNTEAFF. The chain combines TRBV30 with TRBJ1-1; TRBD1 matches at 7 bases. The junction had 18 bases not matched to a gene; V was cut back by 5 bases and J by 0 bases. The CDR3 is 18 amino acids. Germline V CDR1 and CDR2: GTSNPN, SVGIG (reference sequence).

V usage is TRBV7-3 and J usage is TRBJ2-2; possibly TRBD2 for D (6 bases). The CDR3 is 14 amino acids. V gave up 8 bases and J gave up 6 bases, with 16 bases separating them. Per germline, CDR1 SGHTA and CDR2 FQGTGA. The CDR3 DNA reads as TGTGCCAGCGCGGAGGCGGGGTGGGCCGGGGAGCTGTTTTTT. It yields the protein CASAEAGWAGELFF.

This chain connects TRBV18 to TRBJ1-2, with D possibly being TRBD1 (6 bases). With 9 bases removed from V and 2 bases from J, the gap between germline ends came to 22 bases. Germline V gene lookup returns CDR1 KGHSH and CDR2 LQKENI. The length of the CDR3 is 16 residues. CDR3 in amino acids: CASKSTVDRSNYGYTF. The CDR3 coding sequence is TGTGCCAGTAAATCGACCGTGGACAGATCAAACTATGGCTACACCTTC. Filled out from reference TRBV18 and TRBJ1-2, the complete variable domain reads NAGVMQNPRHLVRRRGQEARLRCSPMKGHSHVYWYRQLPEEGLKFMVYLQKENIIDESGMPKERFSAEFPKEGPSILRIQQVVRGDSAAYFCASKSTVDRSNYGYTFGSGTRLTVV.

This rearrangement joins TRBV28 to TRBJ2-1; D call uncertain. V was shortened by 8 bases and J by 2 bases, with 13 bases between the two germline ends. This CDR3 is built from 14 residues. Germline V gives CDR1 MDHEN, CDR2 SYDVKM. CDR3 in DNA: TGTGCCAGCCAACAGACGGTTGCCTACAATGAGCAGTTCTTC. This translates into CASQQTVAYNEQFF.

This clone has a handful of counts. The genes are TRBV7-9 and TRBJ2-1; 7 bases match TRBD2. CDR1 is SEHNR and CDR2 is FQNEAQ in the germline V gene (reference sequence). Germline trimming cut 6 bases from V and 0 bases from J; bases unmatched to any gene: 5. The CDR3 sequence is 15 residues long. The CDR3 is CASRHKRGSYNEQFF. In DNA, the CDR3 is TGTGCCAGCAGGCATAAGCGGGGCTCCTACAATGAGCAGTTCTTC. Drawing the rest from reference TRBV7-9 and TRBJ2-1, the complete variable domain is DTGVSQNPRHKITKRGQNVTFRCDPISEHNRLYWYRQTLGQGPEFLTYFQNEAQLEKSRLLSDRFSAERPKGSFSTLEIQRTEQGDSAMYLCASRHKRGSYNEQFFGPGTRLTVL.